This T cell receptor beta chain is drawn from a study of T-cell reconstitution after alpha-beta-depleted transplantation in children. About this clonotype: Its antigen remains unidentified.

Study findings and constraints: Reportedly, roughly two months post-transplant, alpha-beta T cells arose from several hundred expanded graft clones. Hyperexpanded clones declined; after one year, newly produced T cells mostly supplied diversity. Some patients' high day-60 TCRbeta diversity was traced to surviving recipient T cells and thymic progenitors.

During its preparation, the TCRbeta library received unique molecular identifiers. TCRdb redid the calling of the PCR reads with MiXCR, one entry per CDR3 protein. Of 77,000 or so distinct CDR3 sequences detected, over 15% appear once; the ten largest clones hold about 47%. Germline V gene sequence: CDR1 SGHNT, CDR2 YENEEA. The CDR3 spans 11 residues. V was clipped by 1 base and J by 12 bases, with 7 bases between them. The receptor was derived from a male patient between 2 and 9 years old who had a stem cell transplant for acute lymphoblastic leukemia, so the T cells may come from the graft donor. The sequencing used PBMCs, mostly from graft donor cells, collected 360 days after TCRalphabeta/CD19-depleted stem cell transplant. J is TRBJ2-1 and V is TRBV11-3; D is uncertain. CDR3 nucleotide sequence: TGTGCCAGCAGCTTAGCGACGGGGCAGTTCTTC. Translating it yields CASSLATGQFF.